This record concerns one TCR beta chain sequence. CDR3 length: 17 residues. V was cut by 0 bases and J by 2 bases, with 18 bases left in between. Germline V gives CDR1 SGHRS, CDR2 YFSETQ. This entry comes from a study of T cell changes during pregnancy in multiple sclerosis. Assay used: immunoSEQ multiplex PCR; TCRdb lists only in-frame clones, some missing. The sample yields about 77,000 clones, roughly 91% seen once. Material: peripheral blood, obtained after pregnancy. The TCR comes from a female donor in good health, enrolled as a control in a pregnancy study. The J gene is TRBJ2-7, the V gene TRBV5-1; D is possibly TRBD2 (6 bases). The CDR3 DNA follows: TGCGCCAGCAGCTTGGCCTATGCTCCGGCGGGGACCTACGAGCAGTACTTC. Translated: CASSLAYAPAGTYEQYF.